This record concerns one TCR beta chain sequence. Antigen: not known. These data belong to a study of T cells after yellow fever vaccination. Study-wide results and caveats: A limited proportion of clonotypes was detected within both the CD4 and CD8 compartments. Reappearance after the booster was seen for most primary-vaccination clones, at roughly 96% CD4 and 85% to 90% CD8. On re-exposure, the response was weaker but peaked faster, at day 5 versus 15.

5'RACE template switching added a universal primer site and UMIs to TCR cDNA. Each CDR3 protein gets one entry after TCRdb re-called the 5' RACE reads with MiXCR. The sample has some 560,000 distinct CDR3 sequences; about a sixth are singletons. The CDR3 sequence is 11 residues long. The germline gives CDR1 KGHDR, CDR2 SFDVKD. The germline V and J ends were trimmed by 7 bases and 5 bases, with 7 bases remaining between them. The rearrangement links TRBV24-1 to TRBJ2-5; D unresolved. Sequenced here: PBMCs, sampled more than 4 days after the first yellow fever vaccination. This TCR was recovered from a man between 18 and 35 years old who received the YFV17D yellow fever vaccine. The CDR3 DNA follows: TGTGCCACCAGGTTATGGGAGACCCAGTACTTC. It translates to CATRLWETQYF.